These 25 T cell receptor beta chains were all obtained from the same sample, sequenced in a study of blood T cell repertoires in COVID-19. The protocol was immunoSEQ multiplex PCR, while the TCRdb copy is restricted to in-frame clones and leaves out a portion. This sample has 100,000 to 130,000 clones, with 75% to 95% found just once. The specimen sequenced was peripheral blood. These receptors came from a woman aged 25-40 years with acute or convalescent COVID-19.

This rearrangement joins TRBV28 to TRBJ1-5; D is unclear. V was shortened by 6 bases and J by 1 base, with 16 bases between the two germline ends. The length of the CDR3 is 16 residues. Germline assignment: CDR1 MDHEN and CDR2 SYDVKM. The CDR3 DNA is TGTGCCAGCAGGACAAACCCCCTTCAGAGCAATCAGCCCCAGCATTTT. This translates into CASRTNPLQSNQPQHF. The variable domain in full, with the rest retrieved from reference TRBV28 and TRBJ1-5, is DVKVTQSSRYLVKRTGEKVFLECVQDMDHENMFWYRQDPGLGLRLIYFSYDVKMKEKGDIPEGYSVSREKKERFSLILESASTNQTSMYLCASRTNPLQSNQPQHFGDGTRLSIL.

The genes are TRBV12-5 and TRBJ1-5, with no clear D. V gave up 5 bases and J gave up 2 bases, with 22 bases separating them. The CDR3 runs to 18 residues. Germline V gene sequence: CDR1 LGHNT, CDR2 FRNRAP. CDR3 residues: CASGPAREAAVGNQPQHF. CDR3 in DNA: TGTGCTAGTGGTCCCGCCCGAGAGGCGGCGGTGGGCAATCAGCCCCAGCATTTT.

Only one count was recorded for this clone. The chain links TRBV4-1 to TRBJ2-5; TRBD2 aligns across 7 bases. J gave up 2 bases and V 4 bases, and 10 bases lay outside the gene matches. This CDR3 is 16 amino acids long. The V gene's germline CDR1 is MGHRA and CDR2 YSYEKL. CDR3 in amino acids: CASSPILLAQQETQYF. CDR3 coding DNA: TGCGCCAGCAGCCCAATACTACTAGCGCAGCAAGAGACCCAGTACTTC.

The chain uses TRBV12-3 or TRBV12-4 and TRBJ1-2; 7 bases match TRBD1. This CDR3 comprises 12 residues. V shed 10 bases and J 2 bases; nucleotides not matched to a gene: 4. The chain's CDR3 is CATGGLNYGYTF. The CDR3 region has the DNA TGTGCCACAGGGGGTCTGAACTATGGCTACACCTTC.

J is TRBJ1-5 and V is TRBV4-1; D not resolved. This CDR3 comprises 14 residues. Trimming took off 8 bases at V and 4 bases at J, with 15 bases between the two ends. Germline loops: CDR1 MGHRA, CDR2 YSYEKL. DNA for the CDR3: TGCGCCAGCGCGGCCGATCCGAGTAATCAGCCCCAGCATTTT. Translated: CASAADPSNQPQHF.

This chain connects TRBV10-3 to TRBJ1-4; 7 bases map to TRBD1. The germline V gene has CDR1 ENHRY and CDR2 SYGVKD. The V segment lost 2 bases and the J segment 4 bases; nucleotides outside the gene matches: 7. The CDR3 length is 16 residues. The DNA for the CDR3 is TGTGCCATCAGTGAGCTGGAGGGACAGTATAATGAAAAACTGTTTTTT. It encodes CAISELEGQYNEKLFF.

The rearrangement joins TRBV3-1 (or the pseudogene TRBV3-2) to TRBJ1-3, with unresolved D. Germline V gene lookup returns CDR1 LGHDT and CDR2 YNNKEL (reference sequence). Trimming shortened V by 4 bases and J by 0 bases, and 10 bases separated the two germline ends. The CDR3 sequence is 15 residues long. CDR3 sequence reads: CASSPLAGSGNTIYF. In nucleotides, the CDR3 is TGTGCCAGCAGCCCACTGGCGGGCTCTGGAAACACCATATATTTT.

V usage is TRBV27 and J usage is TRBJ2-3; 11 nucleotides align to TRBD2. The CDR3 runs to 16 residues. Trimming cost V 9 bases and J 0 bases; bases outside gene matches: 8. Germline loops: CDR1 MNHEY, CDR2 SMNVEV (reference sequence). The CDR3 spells CASGTSGLSSTDTQYF. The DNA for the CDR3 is TGTGCCAGTGGGACTAGCGGACTTAGTAGCACAGATACGCAGTATTTT.

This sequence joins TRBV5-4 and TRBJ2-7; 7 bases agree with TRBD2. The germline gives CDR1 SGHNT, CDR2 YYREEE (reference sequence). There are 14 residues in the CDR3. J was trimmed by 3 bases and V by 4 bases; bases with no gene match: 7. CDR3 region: CASSPGTNNYEQYF. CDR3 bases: TGTGCCAGCAGCCCAGGGACTAATAACTACGAGCAGTACTTC.

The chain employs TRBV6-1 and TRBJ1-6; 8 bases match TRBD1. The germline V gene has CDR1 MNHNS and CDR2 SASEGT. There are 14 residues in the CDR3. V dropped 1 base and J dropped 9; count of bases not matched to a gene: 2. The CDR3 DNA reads TGTGCCAGCAGTGAAGTACAGGGGGGTTCACCCCTCCACTTT. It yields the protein CASSEVQGGSPLHF.

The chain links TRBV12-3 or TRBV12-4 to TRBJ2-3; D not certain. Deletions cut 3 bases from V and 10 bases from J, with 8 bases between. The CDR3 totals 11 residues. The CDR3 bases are TGTGCCAGCAGTTTGGGCTTTGCGCAGTATTTT. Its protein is CASSLGFAQYF.

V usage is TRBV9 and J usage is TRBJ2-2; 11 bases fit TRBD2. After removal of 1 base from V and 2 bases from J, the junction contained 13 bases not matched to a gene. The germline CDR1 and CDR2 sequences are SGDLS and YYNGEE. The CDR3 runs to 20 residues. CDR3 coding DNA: TGTGCCAGCAGCGTAAAACTCCACCCAGGGACTAGCGGAAACACCGGGGAGCTGTTTTTT. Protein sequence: CASSVKLHPGTSGNTGELFF.

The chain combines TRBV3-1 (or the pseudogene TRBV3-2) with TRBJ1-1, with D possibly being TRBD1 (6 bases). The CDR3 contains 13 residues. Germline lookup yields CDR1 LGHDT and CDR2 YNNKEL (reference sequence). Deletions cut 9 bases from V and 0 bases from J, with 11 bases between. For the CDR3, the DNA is TGTGCCAGTGAGCAGGGGATGAACACTGAAGCTTTCTTT. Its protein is CASEQGMNTEAFF.

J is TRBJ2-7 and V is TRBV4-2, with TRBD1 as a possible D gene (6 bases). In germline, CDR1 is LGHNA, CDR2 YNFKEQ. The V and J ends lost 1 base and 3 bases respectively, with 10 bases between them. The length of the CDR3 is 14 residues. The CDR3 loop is CASSQGGRGYEQYF. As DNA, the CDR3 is TGTGCCAGCAGCCAAGGAGGCAGGGGCTACGAGCAGTACTTC.

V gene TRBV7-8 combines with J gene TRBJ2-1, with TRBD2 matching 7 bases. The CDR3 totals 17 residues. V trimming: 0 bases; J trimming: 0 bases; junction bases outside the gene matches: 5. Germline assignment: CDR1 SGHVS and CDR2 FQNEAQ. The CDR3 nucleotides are TGTGCCAGCAGCTTAGCTCTCCGCGGGAGCTCCTACAATGAGCAGTTCTTC. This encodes CASSLALRGSSYNEQFF.

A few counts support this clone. The CDR3 coding sequence is TGTGCCAGCAGCCAAGATCCCCAGGCCCGACAGGCCCGTACTTCACCCCTCCACTTT. It codes for CASSQDPQARQARTSPLHF. This chain joins TRBV4-2 and TRBJ1-6; tentatively, D is TRBD1 (6 bases). V lost 0 bases and J 9 bases, leaving 24 bases between the germline ends. The CDR3 runs to 19 residues. Germline V CDR1 and CDR2: LGHNA, YNFKEQ.

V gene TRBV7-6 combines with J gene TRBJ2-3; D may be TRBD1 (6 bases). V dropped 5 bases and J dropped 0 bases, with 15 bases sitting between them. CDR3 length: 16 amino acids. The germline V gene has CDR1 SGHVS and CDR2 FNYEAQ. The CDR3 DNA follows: TGTGCCAGCAGCCTACGCACAGGGCCAAGCACAGATACGCAGTATTTT. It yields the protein CASSLRTGPSTDTQYF.

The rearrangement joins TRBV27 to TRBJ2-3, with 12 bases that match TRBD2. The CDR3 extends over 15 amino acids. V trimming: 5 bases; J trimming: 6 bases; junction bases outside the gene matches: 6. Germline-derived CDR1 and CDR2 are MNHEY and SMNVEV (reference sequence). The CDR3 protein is CASSVTGTSGDTQYF. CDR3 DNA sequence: TGTGCCAGCAGTGTGACTGGGACTAGCGGGGATACGCAGTATTTT.

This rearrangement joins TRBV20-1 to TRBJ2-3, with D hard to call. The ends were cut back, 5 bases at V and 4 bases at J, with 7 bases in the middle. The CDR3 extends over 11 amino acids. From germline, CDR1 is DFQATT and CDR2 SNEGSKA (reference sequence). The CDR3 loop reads CSAPPADTQYF. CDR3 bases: TGCAGTGCTCCCCCGGCAGATACGCAGTATTTT.

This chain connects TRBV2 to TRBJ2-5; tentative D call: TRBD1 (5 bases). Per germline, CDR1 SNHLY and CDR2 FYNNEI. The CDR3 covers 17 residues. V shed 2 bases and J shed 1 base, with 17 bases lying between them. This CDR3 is CASSESRGRAVQETQYF. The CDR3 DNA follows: TGTGCCAGCAGTGAATCAAGGGGCAGGGCGGTCCAAGAGACCCAGTACTTC.

Here the CDR3 DNA reads TGTGCCAGCAGCCACGGACAGATTGAAGCTTTCTTT. This encodes CASSHGQIEAFF. The chain employs TRBV6-6 and TRBJ1-1; D is perhaps TRBD1 (6 bases). Trimming pared 6 bases from V and 7 bases from J, leaving 12 bases between. CDR3 size: 12 residues. Germline CDR1 and CDR2: MNHNY and SVGAGI (reference sequence).

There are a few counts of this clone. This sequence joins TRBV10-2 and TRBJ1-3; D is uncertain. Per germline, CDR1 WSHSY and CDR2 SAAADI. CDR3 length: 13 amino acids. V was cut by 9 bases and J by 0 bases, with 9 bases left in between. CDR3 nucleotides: TGCGCCAGTGGACGGGACTCTGGAAACACCATATATTTT. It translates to CASGRDSGNTIYF.

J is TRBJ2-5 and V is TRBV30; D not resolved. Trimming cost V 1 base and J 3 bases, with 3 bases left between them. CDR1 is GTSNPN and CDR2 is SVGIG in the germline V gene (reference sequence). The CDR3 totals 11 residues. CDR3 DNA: TGTGCCTGGAGTGGAGAAGAGACCCAGTACTTC. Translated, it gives CAWSGEETQYF.

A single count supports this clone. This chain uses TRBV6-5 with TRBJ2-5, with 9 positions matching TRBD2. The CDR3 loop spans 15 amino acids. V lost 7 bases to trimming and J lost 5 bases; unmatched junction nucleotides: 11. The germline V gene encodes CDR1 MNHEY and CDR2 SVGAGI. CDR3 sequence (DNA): TGTGCCAGCAACCAAGCCGGGACTAGCAGGGAGACCCAGTACTTC. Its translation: CASNQAGTSRETQYF.

CDR3 residues: CASSRKEGVRENTEAFF. As DNA, the CDR3 is TGCGCCAGCAGCCGCAAGGAGGGTGTCAGAGAGAACACTGAAGCTTTCTTT. The chain links TRBV4-3 to TRBJ1-1; D not certain. V was trimmed by 4 bases and J by 1 base, leaving 19 bases between them. CDR1 LGHNA and CDR2 YSLEER come from the germline V gene. This CDR3 region has 17 residues.